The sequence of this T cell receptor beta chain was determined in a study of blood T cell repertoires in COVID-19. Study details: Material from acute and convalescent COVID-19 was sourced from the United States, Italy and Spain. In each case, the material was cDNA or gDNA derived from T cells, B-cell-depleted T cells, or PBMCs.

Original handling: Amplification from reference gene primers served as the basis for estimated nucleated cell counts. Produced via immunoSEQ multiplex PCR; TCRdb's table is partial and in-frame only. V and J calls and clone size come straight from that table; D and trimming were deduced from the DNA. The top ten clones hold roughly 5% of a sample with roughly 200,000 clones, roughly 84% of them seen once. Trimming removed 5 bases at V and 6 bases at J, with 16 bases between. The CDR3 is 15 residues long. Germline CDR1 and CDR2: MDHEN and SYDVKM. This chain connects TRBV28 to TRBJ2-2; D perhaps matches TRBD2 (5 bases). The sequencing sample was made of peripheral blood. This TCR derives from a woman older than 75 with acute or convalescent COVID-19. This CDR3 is CASSEPSYGAGELFF. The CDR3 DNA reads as TGTGCCAGCAGTGAGCCGTCGTACGGGGCCGGGGAGCTGTTTTTT.